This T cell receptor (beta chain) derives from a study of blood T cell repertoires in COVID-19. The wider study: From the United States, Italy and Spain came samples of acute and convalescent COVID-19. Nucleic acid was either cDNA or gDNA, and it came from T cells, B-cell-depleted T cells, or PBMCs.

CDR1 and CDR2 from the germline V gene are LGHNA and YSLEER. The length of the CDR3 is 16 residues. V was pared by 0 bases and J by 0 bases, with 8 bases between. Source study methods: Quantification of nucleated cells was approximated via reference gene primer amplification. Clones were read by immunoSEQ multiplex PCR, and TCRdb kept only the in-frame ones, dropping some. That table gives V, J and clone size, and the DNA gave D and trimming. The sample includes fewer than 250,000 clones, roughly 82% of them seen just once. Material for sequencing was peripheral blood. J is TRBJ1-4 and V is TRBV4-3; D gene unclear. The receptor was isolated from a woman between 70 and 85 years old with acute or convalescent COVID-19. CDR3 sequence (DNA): TGCGCCAGCAGCCAAGATACGCGGACAACTAATGAAAAACTGTTTTTT. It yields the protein CASSQDTRTTNEKLFF.